Shown below are 11 T cell receptor beta chains from a single sample sequenced in a study of resident and recirculating memory T cells in vitiligo. Using immunoSEQ multiplex PCR, the repertoire was profiled, and TCRdb retains in-frame clones only, with some absent. The table shows around 70,000 clones, with more than 85% occurring only once. Sample: blood. The source of these receptors is a male donor with vitiligo.

The rearrangement links TRBV5-1 to TRBJ1-2, with D perhaps matching TRBD1 (6 bases). The CDR3 contains 15 residues. Trimming stripped 5 bases from V and 3 bases from J, with 17 bases between. Looked up from germline, CDR1 is SGHRS and CDR2 is YFSETQ. CDR3 in amino acids: CASRRDTRFDYGYTF. The CDR3 DNA is TGCGCCAGCAGACGGGACACGCGGTTTGACTATGGCTACACCTTC.

The rearrangement links TRBV28 to TRBJ1-3; TRBD1 aligns across 8 bases. This CDR3 has 17 amino acids. J was trimmed by 2 bases and V by 2 bases; bases with no gene match: 8. CDR1 and CDR2 (germline): MDHEN, SYDVKM. The CDR3, as DNA: TGTGCCAGCAGTTTACCCCCTCCAGGGGGCACTGGAAACACCATATATTTT. This gives the protein CASSLPPPGGTGNTIYF.

V gene TRBV5-4 combines with J gene TRBJ2-1; possible D gene TRBD2, 7 bases. This CDR3 is 14 amino acids long. Germline CDR1 and CDR2: SGHNT and YYREEE (reference sequence). Trimming took 7 bases from V and 9 from J, leaving 20 bases between them. This chain's CDR3 is CASRGGSGGGEQFF. DNA of the CDR3: TGTGCCAGCCGCGGGGGCTCCGGAGGGGGTGAGCAGTTCTTC.

The rearrangement links TRBV6-5 to TRBJ1-5; no clear D. The V gene lost 2 bases and the J gene lost 5 bases, with 10 bases spanning the gap. Germline V lookup: CDR1 MNHEY, CDR2 SVGAGI. This CDR3 is built from 14 residues. DNA for the CDR3: TGTGCCAGCAGTTACAGCGGGTTCGATCAGCCCCAGCATTTT. Protein product: CASSYSGFDQPQHF.

The chain links TRBV7-7 to TRBJ2-1, with 10 bases aligning to TRBD2. The V gene end was trimmed by 5 bases and the J gene end by 10 bases; junction bases not matched to a gene: 11. CDR3 length: 15 residues. Germline loops: CDR1 SSHAT, CDR2 FNYEAQ (reference sequence). The CDR3 DNA reads TGTGCCAGCAGCGCCTTCAGCGGGGGGGTGGGAGAGCAGTTCTTC. It codes for CASSAFSGGVGEQFF.

The rearrangement links TRBV6-5 to TRBJ1-3; perhaps TRBD1 as D (5 bases). The CDR3 is 15 residues long. Trimming took off 4 bases at V and 3 bases at J, with 13 bases between the two ends. Germline loops: CDR1 MNHEY, CDR2 SVGAGI. CDR3 nucleotide sequence: TGTGCCAGCAGTTTAGGCAGGGTCTTTGGAAACACCATATATTTT. As protein: CASSLGRVFGNTIYF.

V usage is TRBV6-5 and J usage is TRBJ2-5, with D possibly matching TRBD1 (5 bases). Germline V gives CDR1 MNHEY, CDR2 SVGAGI. The CDR3 sequence is 14 residues long. V was trimmed by 3 bases and J by 7 bases, leaving 15 bases between them. The CDR3 DNA is TGTGCCAGCAGTTATATGCAGGGCTCGGGGACCCAGTACTTC. Translating it yields CASSYMQGSGTQYF.

The CDR3 coding sequence is TGTGCCAGCAGCCCAGGACTAGCGGGGTCCCGGTATACCTACAATGAGCAGTTCTTC. This gives the protein CASSPGLAGSRYTYNEQFF. V and J are TRBV5-6 and TRBJ2-1; 12 bases are shared with TRBD2. CDR1 and CDR2 from the germline V gene are SGHDT and YYEEEE. V gave up 4 bases and J gave up 2 bases; unmatched junction bases: 13. There are 19 residues in the CDR3.

The chain has TRBV28 and TRBJ2-2; TRBD1 might be the D (5 bases). This CDR3 contains 14 residues. Between the trimmed V and J ends, which lost 8 bases and 5 bases, there was a span of 15 bases. The germline CDR1 and CDR2 sequences are MDHEN and SYDVKM. DNA for the CDR3: TGTGCCAGCTTGGGGCAGGGTTGGACCGGGGAGCTGTTTTTT. Translated, it gives CASLGQGWTGELFF. Full variable domain (rest looked up from reference TRBV28 and TRBJ2-2): DVKVTQSSRYLVKRTGEKVFLECVQDMDHENMFWYRQDPGLGLRLIYFSYDVKMKEKGDIPEGYSVSREKKERFSLILESASTNQTSMYLCASLGQGWTGELFFGEGSRLTVL.

In its sample, this clone was seen once. The chain combines TRBV28 with TRBJ1-2; 9 bases line up with TRBD1. This CDR3 region has 13 residues. The V gene's germline CDR1 is MDHEN and CDR2 SYDVKM. J gave up 11 bases and V 6 bases, and 10 bases lay outside the gene matches. CDR3 sequence reads: CASRPRDREVYTF. DNA for the CDR3: TGTGCCAGCAGGCCTCGGGACAGGGAGGTTTACACCTTC.

The rearrangement joins TRBV9 to TRBJ2-3; 10 bases map to TRBD1. Germline V gene sequence: CDR1 SGDLS, CDR2 YYNGEE. CDR3 length: 14 residues. V lost 3 bases and J lost 4; bases outside the gene matches: 2. The CDR3 sequence is CASSEGQGADTQYF. CDR3 DNA sequence: TGTGCCAGCAGCGAAGGACAGGGGGCAGATACGCAGTATTTT.